These 7 T cell receptor beta chains were all obtained from the same sample, sequenced in a study. From the RT-PCR reads, TCRdb called clonotypes with MiXCR, one entry per CDR3 protein. The data contain about 680,000 distinct CDR3 sequences, 13% to 15% of them singletons. Sequenced material: memory CD4+ T cells from blood. The receptors originated from a female donor in good health, serving as a healthy control.

The chain uses TRBV28 and TRBJ1-2; D gene uncertain. The CDR3 length is 13 residues. Trimming stripped 5 bases from V and 4 bases from J, with 11 bases between. Germline V lookup: CDR1 MDHEN, CDR2 SYDVKM. The CDR3, as DNA: TGTGCCAGCAGTCCCGCGCGACTCTATGGCTACACCTTC. Protein sequence: CASSPARLYGYTF.

This clonotype was picked up a small number of times. V usage is TRBV7-2 and J usage is TRBJ2-5; D is unclear. CDR3 length: 14 residues. Trimming cost V 6 bases and J 2 bases, with 13 bases left between them. Germline V lookup: CDR1 SGHTA, CDR2 FQGNSA. CDR3 sequence (DNA): TGTGCCAGCAGTCCTCGGGCTGCACAAGAGACCCAGTACTTC. Translation gives CASSPRAAQETQYF.

This rearrangement joins TRBV28 to TRBJ2-7; 9 positions agree with TRBD2. CDR3 length: 14 residues. The germline V gene has CDR1 MDHEN and CDR2 SYDVKM. V was clipped by 4 bases and J by 2 bases; unmatched bases: 3. DNA of the CDR3: TGTGCCAGCAGTTGGACTAGCGTCCCCTACGAGCAGTACTTC. Translating gives CASSWTSVPYEQYF.

This clonotype was counted only a few times. The V call is TRBV6-2 or TRBV6-3, the J call TRBJ2-1; D may be TRBD1 (6 bases). In germline, CDR1 is MNHEY, CDR2 SVGEGT. V was pared by 6 bases and J by 10 bases, with 19 bases between. This CDR3 has 14 amino acids. The CDR3 reads CASSWTTGQSEQFF. Written as DNA, the CDR3 is TGTGCCAGCAGCTGGACCACAGGACAGTCCGAGCAGTTCTTC.

This clonotype was counted a few times. The rearrangement links TRBV20-1 to TRBJ1-1; no definite D call. This CDR3 comprises 13 residues. The V end was cut by 4 bases, the J end by 5 bases, with 14 bases between. The V gene's germline CDR1 is DFQATT and CDR2 SNEGSKA (reference sequence). The CDR3 DNA sequence: TGCAGTGCTAATCCCCATCTTTTGACTGAAGCTTTCTTT. Amino acid sequence: CSANPHLLTEAFF.

The sample holds many counts of this clonotype. V gene TRBV20-1 combines with J gene TRBJ1-5; TRBD1 aligns across 9 bases. V was clipped by 1 base and J by 7 bases; unmatched bases: 17. The CDR3 consists of 18 residues. In germline, CDR1 is DFQATT, CDR2 SNEGSKA (reference sequence). This CDR3 is CSARGSLPDRGAVQPQHF. The CDR3 coding sequence is TGCAGTGCTAGAGGGTCCTTGCCGGACAGGGGCGCAGTACAGCCCCAGCATTTT.

In this sample, this clonotype turned up many times. The rearrangement joins TRBV24-1 to TRBJ2-1; tentatively, D is TRBD1 (7 bases). V lost 5 bases, J lost 5 bases, and 15 bases lay in between. CDR1 and CDR2 (germline): KGHDR, SFDVKD. This CDR3 contains 15 residues. The CDR3 sequence is CATSASSGGNNEQFF. In DNA, the CDR3 is TGTGCCACCAGTGCTTCCTCAGGGGGGAACAATGAGCAGTTCTTC.